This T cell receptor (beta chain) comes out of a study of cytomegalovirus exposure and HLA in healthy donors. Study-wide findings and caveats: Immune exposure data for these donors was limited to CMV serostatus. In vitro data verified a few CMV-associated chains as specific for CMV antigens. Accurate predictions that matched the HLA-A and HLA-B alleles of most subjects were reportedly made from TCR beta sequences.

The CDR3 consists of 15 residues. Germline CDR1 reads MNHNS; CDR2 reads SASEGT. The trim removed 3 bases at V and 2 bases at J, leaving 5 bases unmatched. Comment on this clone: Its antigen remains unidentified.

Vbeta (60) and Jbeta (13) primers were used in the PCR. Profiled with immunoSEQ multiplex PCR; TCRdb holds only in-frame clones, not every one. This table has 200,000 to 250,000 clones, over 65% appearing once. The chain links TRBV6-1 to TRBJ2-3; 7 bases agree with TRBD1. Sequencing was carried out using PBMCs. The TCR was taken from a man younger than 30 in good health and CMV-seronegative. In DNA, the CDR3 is TGTGCCAGCAGTGATGAGGGACAGATCACAGATACGCAGTATTTT. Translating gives CASSDEGQITDTQYF.